This record looks at one T cell receptor (beta chain) sequence and its context. Its antigen is as yet unknown. The data derive from a study of beta chain features in type 1 diabetes. Overall study findings and caveats: Any HLA-type effect on TCRB rearrangement remained unresolved here.

Investigators reverse transcribed all isolated RNA, so they sequenced expressed TCRB transcripts. This table comes from immunoSEQ multiplex PCR, and its TCRdb copy is limited to in-frame clones, with some not included. The repertoire includes 140,000 to 150,000 clones, around 51% of them detected once, and 0.35% to 0.5% sits in the top ten. CDR1 and CDR2 (germline): LGHNA, YSLEER. The CDR3 has 17 amino acids. The chain joins TRBV4-3 to TRBJ2-5, with 7 nucleotides matching TRBD1. The J call may be in error: the DNA end matches TRBJ2-7 better. Sequenced sample: Tregs from blood. The receptor was derived from a man younger than 35 in good health. The CDR3 is CASSQVKGTASHYEQYF. CDR3 coding DNA: TGCGCCAGCAGCCAAGTAAAAGGGACAGCAAGCCACTACGAGCAGTACTTC.